The 2 T cell receptor beta chains below were found in one sample sequenced in a study of blood T cell repertoires in COVID-19. Some clones are missing from TCRdb's copy, which holds only in-frame ones; the method was immunoSEQ multiplex PCR. Of 65,000 to 90,000 clones in the sample, over 75% are singletons; the top ten hold about 3.9%. Material: peripheral blood. The source is a woman aged 60-70 years with acute or convalescent COVID-19.

This chain connects TRBV6-5 to TRBJ2-2; 7 bases are a match to TRBD1. The CDR3 runs to 15 residues. Per the germline V gene, CDR1 is MNHEY and CDR2 is SVGAGI. Trimming at V came to 6 bases and at J to 1 base, leaving 5 bases not matched to a gene. CDR3 loop: CASRLYRGNTGELFF. CDR3 coding DNA: TGTGCCAGCAGACTTTACAGGGGGAACACCGGGGAGCTGTTTTTT.

CDR3 protein: CASSTTGLRVLTF. DNA of the CDR3: TGTGCCAGCAGCACAACAGGGTTACGGGTCCTGACTTTC. The chain couples TRBV7-2 to TRBJ2-6, with TRBD1 as a possible D gene (6 bases). With 5 bases removed from V and 13 bases from J, the gap between germline ends came to 15 bases. CDR3 length equals 13 residues. Looked up from germline, CDR1 is SGHTA and CDR2 is FQGNSA.